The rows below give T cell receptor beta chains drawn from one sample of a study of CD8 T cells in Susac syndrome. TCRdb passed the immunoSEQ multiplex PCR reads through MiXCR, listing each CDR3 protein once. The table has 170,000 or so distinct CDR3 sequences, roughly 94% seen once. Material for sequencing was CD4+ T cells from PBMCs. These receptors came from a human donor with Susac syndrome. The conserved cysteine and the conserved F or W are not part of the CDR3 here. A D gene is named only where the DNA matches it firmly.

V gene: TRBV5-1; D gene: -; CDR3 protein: ASSLGARNTDTQY
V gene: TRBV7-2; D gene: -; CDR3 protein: ASSLAPSGPPYNEQF
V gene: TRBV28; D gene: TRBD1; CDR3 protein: ASSTTGGRSGNTIY
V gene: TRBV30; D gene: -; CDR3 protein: AWSVGWSEAF
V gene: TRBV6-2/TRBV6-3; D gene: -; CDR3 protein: ASRDRAGPNEQF
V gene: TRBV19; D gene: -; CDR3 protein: ASSYQANYGYT
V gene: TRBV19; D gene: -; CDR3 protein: ASSMWGGSEAF
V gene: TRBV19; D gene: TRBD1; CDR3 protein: ASSNDRVNSPLH
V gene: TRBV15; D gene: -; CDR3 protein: ATSRVAGNTEAF
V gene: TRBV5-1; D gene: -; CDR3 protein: ASSLVGPNTGELF
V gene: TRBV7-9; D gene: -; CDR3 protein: ASSPPTGPPNTEAF
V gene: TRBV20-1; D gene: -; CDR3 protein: SARVFGANTGELF
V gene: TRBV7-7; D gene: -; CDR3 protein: ASSSGTAQETQY
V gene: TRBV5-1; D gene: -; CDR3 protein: ASRPRDPEGPRRMNTEAF
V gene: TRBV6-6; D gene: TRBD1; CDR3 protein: ASSRGGQANTEAF
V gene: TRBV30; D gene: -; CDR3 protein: AWRRLETQY
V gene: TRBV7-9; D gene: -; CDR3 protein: ASSRGTVRDQPQH
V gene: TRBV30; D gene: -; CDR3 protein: AWSTGPSNQPQH
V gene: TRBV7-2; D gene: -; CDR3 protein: ASSLDLYQETQY
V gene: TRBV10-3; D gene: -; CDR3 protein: AISGGVGEQY
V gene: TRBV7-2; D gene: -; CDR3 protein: ASSSPQDRDEQF
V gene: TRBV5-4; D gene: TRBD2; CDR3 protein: ASRRTRSETDTQY
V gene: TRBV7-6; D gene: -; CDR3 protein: ASSLAGPDTEAF